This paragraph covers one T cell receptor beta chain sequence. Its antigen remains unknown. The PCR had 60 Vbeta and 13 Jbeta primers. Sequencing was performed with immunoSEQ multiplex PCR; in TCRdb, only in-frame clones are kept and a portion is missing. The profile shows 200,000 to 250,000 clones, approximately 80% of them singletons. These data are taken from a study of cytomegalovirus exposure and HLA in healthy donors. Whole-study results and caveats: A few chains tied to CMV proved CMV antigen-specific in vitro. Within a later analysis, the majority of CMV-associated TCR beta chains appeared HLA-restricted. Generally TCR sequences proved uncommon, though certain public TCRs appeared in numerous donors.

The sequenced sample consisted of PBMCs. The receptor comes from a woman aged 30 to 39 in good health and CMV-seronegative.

CDR3 in amino acids: CASSPSGSRNIQYF. In nucleotides, the CDR3 is TGTGCCAGCAGCCCTTCGGGTAGCAGAAACATTCAGTACTTC. The chain uses TRBV27 and TRBJ2-4; D gene unclear. Germline lookup yields CDR1 MNHEY and CDR2 SMNVEV (reference sequence). V was trimmed by 6 bases and J by 6 bases, leaving 15 bases between them. CDR3 length equals 14 residues.